This TCR beta chain was captured by sequencing in a study of early T cells in non-severe SARS-CoV-2 infection. This clonotype showed up just a few times. cDNA molecules, individually, were tagged with unique molecular identifiers. TCRdb itself ran the 5' RACE reads through MiXCR, one entry per CDR3 protein. Here the sample spans about 71,000 distinct CDR3 sequences, approximately 13% being singletons. CDR3 size: 14 residues. V was pared by 4 bases and J by 5 bases, with 14 bases between. This sequence joins TRBV12-3 or TRBV12-4 and TRBJ1-1; D gene ambiguous. The receptor's source is an adult who was a healthcare worker with PCR-confirmed SARS-CoV-2 infection or an uninfected control (not recorded which). What was sequenced was whole blood. The CDR3 DNA is TGTGCCAGCAGTTCAGTTGTTGGGAGGACTGAAGCTTTCTTT. Encoded protein: CASSSVVGRTEAFF.